This is a list of T cell receptor beta chains from one sample in a study of T cell repertoires in cytomegalovirus infection. These receptors' targets are unknown. MiXCR, applied by TCRdb to the reads, yields one record per CDR3 protein. The sample has fewer than 850,000 distinct CDR3 sequences; around 29% are singletons. The source material was cultured CD8+ T cells from PBMCs, sampled from culture after CMV antigen stimulation. The receptors stem from a human donor in good health (CMV status not recorded). Some clones in this sample may be carry-over from other donors' samples. CDR3s include the opening cysteine and the closing phenylalanine or tryptophan. Each record gives: D gene, V gene, J gene, clone size, CDR3 protein, CDR3 DNA. A D gene is named only where the DNA matches it firmly. The size of a clone is reported for some rows only, either as once, few or many, or as a class for expanded clones.

D: TRBD1
V: TRBV27
J: TRBJ2-3
size: NA
CDR3: CASSPRQGNTQYF
DNA: TGTGCCAGCAGTCCCCGACAGGGAAATACGCAGTATTTT

D: TRBD2
V: TRBV15
J: TRBJ2-5
size: NA
CDR3: CATSSRWGGQETQYF
DNA: TGTGCCACCAGCAGTAGATGGGGGGGACAAGAGACCCAGTACTTC

D: NA
V: TRBV19
J: TRBJ2-7
size: NA
CDR3: CAGSVDRLGPYEQYF
DNA: TGTGCCGGTAGCGTCGACAGGCTTGGCCCCTACGAGCAGTACTTC

D: NA
V: TRBV14
J: TRBJ2-1
size: few
CDR3: CASSQGRIISYNEQFF
DNA: TGTGCCAGCAGCCAGGGGCGGATTATCTCCTACAATGAGCAGTTCTTC

D: NA
V: TRBV12-3/TRBV12-4
J: TRBJ1-1
size: NA
CDR3: CASSFDSQSEAFF
DNA: TGTGCCAGCAGTTTTGATTCGCAGAGTGAAGCTTTCTTT

D: NA
V: TRBV4-1
J: TRBJ1-1
size: NA
CDR3: CASGDGTGAFF
DNA: TGCGCCAGCGGAGATGGGACTGGAGCTTTCTTT

D: NA
V: TRBV20-1
J: TRBJ2-1
size: few
CDR3: CSADLLDSSYNEQFF
DNA: TGCAGTGCTGACCTATTGGATTCCTCCTACAATGAGCAGTTCTTC

D: NA
V: TRBV7-8
J: TRBJ2-7
size: NA
CDR3: CASSSAGRTYEQYF
DNA: TGTGCCAGCAGCTCGGCGGGACGGACCTACGAGCAGTACTTC

D: NA
V: TRBV7-2
J: TRBJ2-5
size: few
CDR3: CASSLVSGTETQYF
DNA: TGTGCCAGCAGCTTAGTATCCGGGACAGAGACCCAGTACTTC

D: TRBD1
V: TRBV18
J: TRBJ1-2
size: NA
CDR3: CASHGEQGSRDGYTF
DNA: TGTGCCAGCCACGGGGAACAGGGGTCACGGGATGGCTACACCTTC

D: NA
V: TRBV6-5
J: TRBJ2-3
size: few
CDR3: CASSYFESFGTDTQYF
DNA: TGTGCCAGCAGTTACTTTGAGTCTTTTGGGACAGATACGCAGTATTTT

D: TRBD1
V: TRBV7-8
J: TRBJ1-1
size: many
CDR3: CASSLRTGRNTEAFF
DNA: TGTGCCAGCAGCCTAAGGACAGGGAGGAACACTGAAGCTTTCTTT

D: TRBD2
V: TRBV28
J: TRBJ2-1
size: NA
CDR3: CASSLLQAGPPGEQFF
DNA: TGTGCCAGCAGTTTGCTCCAAGCGGGGCCGCCCGGTGAGCAGTTCTTC

D: NA
V: TRBV9
J: TRBJ2-5
size: NA
CDR3: CASSVVSGRQETQYF
DNA: TGTGCCAGCAGCGTAGTTAGTGGGCGGCAAGAGACCCAGTACTTC

D: NA
V: TRBV6-8
J: TRBJ2-3
size: few
CDR3: CASSYSVVADTQYF
DNA: TGTGCCAGCAGTTACTCGGTAGTAGCAGATACGCAGTATTTT

D: NA
V: TRBV6-2/TRBV6-3
J: TRBJ2-1
size: NA
CDR3: CASSYLWSFLSYNEQFF
DNA: TGTGCCAGCAGTTACTTGTGGTCTTTTCTCTCCTACAATGAGCAGTTCTTC

D: NA
V: TRBV18
J: TRBJ2-3
size: many
CDR3: CASSPPSVGTDTQYF
DNA: TGTGCCAGCTCACCACCATCCGTCGGCACAGATACGCAGTATTTT

D: NA
V: TRBV7-9
J: TRBJ1-1
size: NA
CDR3: CASSPREGIMNTEAFF
DNA: TGTGCCAGCAGCCCTCGTGAGGGCATCATGAACACTGAAGCTTTCTTT

D: NA
V: TRBV7-8
J: TRBJ1-4
size: many
CDR3: CASSFSEKLFF
DNA: TGTGCCAGCAGCTTCAGTGAAAAACTGTTTTTT

D: NA
V: TRBV4-1
J: TRBJ2-1
size: NA
CDR3: CASSQDALPSSSYNEQFF
DNA: TGCGCCAGCAGCCAAGATGCCCTTCCTTCCAGCTCCTACAATGAGCAGTTCTTC

D: NA
V: TRBV19
J: TRBJ1-4
size: NA
CDR3: CASRGRNGEKLFF
DNA: TGTGCCAGCCGGGGCCGGAACGGGGAAAAACTGTTTTTT

D: NA
V: TRBV27
J: TRBJ2-1
size: NA
CDR3: CASSSPGPLVVF
DNA: TGTGCCAGCAGTTCCCCCGGGCCTCTGGTAGTCTTC

D: NA
V: TRBV27
J: TRBJ1-1
size: few
CDR3: CASSDRAGANTEAFF
DNA: TGTGCCAGCAGTGACCGCGCAGGGGCGAACACTGAAGCTTTCTTT

D: TRBD2
V: TRBV6-2/TRBV6-3
J: TRBJ2-5
size: few
CDR3: CASNPPGIAGQKETQYF
DNA: TGTGCCAGCAACCCCCCGGGCATAGCGGGGCAGAAAGAGACCCAGTACTTC

D: NA
V: TRBV18
J: TRBJ2-3
size: NA
CDR3: CASSPVADVRPLGTDTQYF
DNA: TGTGCCAGCTCACCAGTGGCAGACGTCCGACCCTTAGGCACAGATACGCAGTATTTT

D: TRBD1
V: TRBV19
J: TRBJ1-2
size: few
CDR3: CASSSSQQGTNYGYTF
DNA: TGTGCCAGTAGTTCCTCCCAACAGGGGACTAACTATGGCTACACCTTC

D: TRBD2
V: TRBV27
J: TRBJ2-3
size: NA
CDR3: CASTLAGASTDTQYF
DNA: TGTGCCAGCACCTTAGCGGGGGCGAGCACAGATACGCAGTATTTT

D: TRBD1
V: TRBV3-1
J: TRBJ1-5
size: NA
CDR3: CGEGTGNQPQHF
DNA: TGTGGAGAGGGGACAGGCAATCAGCCCCAGCATTTT

D: NA
V: TRBV6-5
J: TRBJ1-1
size: few
CDR3: CASSYSSGATEAFF
DNA: TGTGCCAGCAGTTACTCGTCTGGTGCCACTGAAGCTTTCTTT

D: NA
V: TRBV10-2
J: TRBJ2-7
size: NA
CDR3: CASSFYRVDAYEQYF
DNA: TGCGCCAGCAGCTTTTACAGGGTAGATGCCTACGAGCAGTACTTC

D: NA
V: TRBV7-2
J: TRBJ1-5
size: many
CDR3: CASTPRDQPQHF
DNA: TGTGCCAGCACCCCCCGGGATCAGCCCCAGCATTTT

D: TRBD2
V: TRBV27
J: TRBJ2-3
size: NA
CDR3: CASSPTSVPTSTDTQYF
DNA: TGTGCCAGCAGCCCCACTAGCGTACCGACTAGCACAGATACGCAGTATTTT

D: TRBD2
V: TRBV7-6
J: TRBJ2-1
size: many
CDR3: CASSFKSSGGAGEQFF
DNA: TGTGCCAGCAGCTTCAAGTCTAGCGGGGGGGCTGGGGAGCAGTTCTTC

D: TRBD1
V: TRBV4-1
J: TRBJ2-7
size: NA
CDR3: CASSQEWGQGWYEQYF
DNA: TGCGCCAGCAGCCAAGAGTGGGGACAGGGTTGGTACGAGCAGTACTTC

D: NA
V: TRBV12-3/TRBV12-4
J: TRBJ1-1
size: many
CDR3: CATDPGGSEAFF
DNA: TGTGCCACCGACCCGGGAGGGTCTGAAGCTTTCTTT

D: NA
V: TRBV12-3/TRBV12-4
J: TRBJ2-3
size: few
CDR3: CATLSGIWYF
DNA: TGTGCCACCTTATCGGGGATCTGGTATTTT

D: NA
V: TRBV7-2
J: TRBJ2-3
size: many
CDR3: CASSLGVTQPTDTQYF
DNA: TGTGCCAGCAGCTTAGGGGTGACCCAGCCCACAGATACGCAGTATTTT

D: NA
V: TRBV11-2
J: TRBJ2-1
size: NA
CDR3: CASSLDSPRDEQFF
DNA: TGTGCCAGCAGCTTAGACAGCCCTAGGGATGAGCAGTTCTTC

D: TRBD1
V: TRBV6-2/TRBV6-3
J: TRBJ2-1
size: many
CDR3: CASTPGGNEQFF
DNA: TGTGCCAGCACCCCAGGGGGCAATGAGCAGTTCTTC

D: NA
V: TRBV4-2
J: TRBJ1-5
size: NA
CDR3: CASSQRPLGPPQHF
DNA: TGTGCCAGCAGCCAAAGGCCACTTGGACCTCCCCAGCATTTT

D: TRBD2
V: TRBV12-3/TRBV12-4
J: TRBJ2-2
size: NA
CDR3: CASSLSSGGPPNTGELFF
DNA: TGTGCCAGCAGTTTGTCTAGCGGGGGACCTCCGAACACCGGGGAGCTGTTTTTT

D: TRBD1
V: TRBV7-2
J: TRBJ1-2
size: NA
CDR3: CVSSLEEGQGLGYGYTF
DNA: TGTGTCAGCAGCTTAGAGGAGGGACAGGGGTTAGGCTATGGCTACACCTTC

D: TRBD1
V: TRBV29-1
J: TRBJ2-1
size: few
CDR3: CSVTGTGDNEQFF
DNA: TGCAGCGTTACCGGGACAGGGGACAATGAGCAGTTCTTC

D: NA
V: TRBV6-5
J: TRBJ1-6
size: NA
CDR3: CASRRLRQRSYNSPLHF
DNA: TGTGCCAGCAGACGCCTACGCCAGCGCTCCTATAATTCACCCCTCCACTTT

D: NA
V: TRBV7-2
J: TRBJ2-2
size: many
CDR3: CASSLRPVINTGELFF
DNA: TGTGCCAGCAGCTTGCGACCAGTCATAAACACCGGGGAGCTGTTTTTT